The 23 T cell receptor beta chains below come from one sample, sequenced in a study of T cells in Graves' hyperthyroidism and ophthalmopathy. RNA transcripts served as the template for amplifying TCR beta CDR3 regions. HTBI primers were employed in a first-round RT-PCR of the TCR CDR3. In TCRdb, the multiplex PCR reads were re-called with MiXCR into one record per CDR3 protein. Here the sample spans about 480,000 distinct CDR3 sequences, roughly 25% being singletons. The material sequenced was blood. These receptors all come from a young woman with Graves' ophthalmopathy.

In its sample, this clonotype was seen many times. The junction and the germline gene differ at one end; a read error may be behind it. The genes are TRBV2 and TRBJ2-5; D gene ambiguous. From germline, CDR1 is SNHLY and CDR2 FYNNEI. The CDR3 contains 11 residues. The CDR3 nucleotides are TGTGCCAGCAGTGAAGGCCCTGAGGCCCACTTC. Translated, it gives CASSEGPEAHF.

This clonotype was observed at least ten times. The chain recombines TRBV6-1 with TRBJ2-7, with 8 bases aligning to TRBD1. The V gene's germline CDR1 is MNHNS and CDR2 SASEGT. The J segment lost 7 bases and the V segment lost 8 bases, leaving 13 bases of the junction unmatched. The CDR3 totals 14 residues. The CDR3 nucleotides are TGTGCCAGCGGAAATGGACAGGGACCCCTGGAGCAGTACTTC. It is translated as CASGNGQGPLEQYF.

This clonotype was seen repeatedly, ten times or more. This chain joins TRBV2 and TRBJ1-2, with D unresolved. Germline assignment: CDR1 SNHLY and CDR2 FYNNEI. V lost 4 bases and J 4 bases, leaving 10 bases between the germline ends. The CDR3 contains 13 residues. The CDR3 sequence is CASSGGLSYGYTF. CDR3 bases: TGTGCCAGCAGTGGTGGATTATCCTATGGCTACACCTTC.

This clonotype was seen many times. The chain has TRBV4-1 and TRBJ2-5; 8 positions match TRBD2. This CDR3 comprises 15 residues. The V gene end was trimmed by 1 base and the J gene end by 5 bases; junction bases not matched to a gene: 6. Germline V CDR1 and CDR2: MGHRA, YSYEKL. The CDR3 DNA follows: TGCGCCAGCAGCCAAGTCGGGGGGGCCGGGGAGACCCAGTACTTC. It specifies CASSQVGGAGETQYF.

This clonotype was seen repeatedly, ten times or more. The chain carries TRBV6-2 or TRBV6-3 and TRBJ1-1, with TRBD1 identical over 7 bases. Germline loops: CDR1 MNHEY, CDR2 SVGEGT. J lost 0 bases, V lost 6 bases, and 1 base had no gene match. This CDR3 contains 13 residues. The CDR3 reads CASRGQMNTEAFF. The CDR3 DNA sequence: TGTGCCAGCAGGGGACAGATGAACACTGAAGCTTTCTTT.

The V and J genes are TRBV2 and TRBJ2-7; TRBD1 agrees at 9 bases. The CDR3 totals 16 residues. Germline V lookup: CDR1 SNHLY, CDR2 FYNNEI. V was clipped by 4 bases and J by 5 bases; unmatched bases: 12. CDR3 bases: TGTGCCAGCAGTGCGGACCGGGACAGGGTGATAAACGAGCAGTACTTC. It encodes CASSADRDRVINEQYF.

This clonotype was found many times. J is TRBJ2-2 and V is TRBV24-1, with TRBD1 matching over 9 bases. Unmatched junction bases numbered 12, after V lost 5 bases and J lost 0 bases. The CDR3 has 19 residues. Germline CDR1 is KGHDR and CDR2 is SFDVKD. This CDR3 reads CATSVNRGREVTNTGELFF. The CDR3 coding sequence is TGTGCCACCAGTGTCAACAGGGGGCGCGAGGTTACGAACACCGGGGAGCTGTTTTTT.

This clonotype was counted many times. The chain uses TRBV19 and TRBJ1-5; 12 positions agree with TRBD1. The CDR3 is 16 amino acids. Trimming removed 4 bases from V and 1 base from J; junction bases left unmatched: 2. Germline V CDR1 and CDR2: LNHDA, SQIVND (reference sequence). CDR3 coding DNA: TGTGCCAGTAGTAGGGACAGGGGGCCGAGCAATCAGCCCCAGCATTTT. Residues: CASSRDRGPSNQPQHF.

This clonotype was counted a few times. The chain has TRBV27 and TRBJ2-7, with D possibly being TRBD2 (5 bases). This CDR3 comprises 13 residues. The V gene's germline CDR1 is MNHEY and CDR2 SMNVEV (reference sequence). V dropped 5 bases and J dropped 6 bases, with 14 bases sitting between them. CDR3 region: CASSAATGGEQYF. Here the CDR3 DNA reads TGTGCCAGCAGTGCAGCTACTGGAGGCGAGCAGTACTTC.

This clonotype was counted ten times or more. The rearrangement joins TRBV11-2 to TRBJ2-7, with TRBD2 matching 7 bases. The germline V gene has CDR1 SGHAT and CDR2 FQNNGV. Germline trimming cut 1 base from V and 0 bases from J; bases unmatched to any gene: 12. The CDR3 is made up of 18 amino acids. CDR3 loop: CASSLGGGDYRSSYEQYF. DNA for the CDR3: TGTGCCAGCAGCTTAGGCGGGGGAGACTACCGGAGCTCCTACGAGCAGTACTTC.

This sequence joins TRBV4-3 and TRBJ1-1; a possible D gene is TRBD1 (6 bases). Germline assignment: CDR1 LGHNA and CDR2 YSLEER. Between the trimmed V and J ends, which lost 0 bases and 1 base, there was a span of 12 bases. The CDR3 is 16 residues long. The CDR3 protein is CASSQDRGAWNTEAFF. CDR3 in DNA: TGCGCCAGCAGCCAAGACAGGGGAGCGTGGAACACTGAAGCTTTCTTT.

Ten or more counts support this clonotype. The rearrangement joins TRBV2 to TRBJ1-1; TRBD1 is a possible D gene (5 bases). Trimming removed 11 bases from V and 1 base from J, with 14 bases in between. The germline V gene has CDR1 SNHLY and CDR2 FYNNEI. This CDR3 is built from 13 residues. The CDR3 spells CAASTAQNTEAFF. The CDR3, as DNA: TGTGCCGCCTCGACAGCGCAGAACACTGAAGCTTTCTTT.

The CDR3 loop is CASSVEALAEAFF. DNA for the CDR3: TGTGCCAGCAGCGTAGAGGCTTTGGCTGAAGCTTTCTTT. The chain combines TRBV9 with TRBJ1-1; D unclear. V lost 0 bases to trimming and J lost 6 bases, with 9 bases between them. Germline values: CDR1 SGDLS, CDR2 YYNGEE. The CDR3 totals 13 residues.

This clonotype was found many times. The V gene is TRBV29-1, the J gene TRBJ1-2; D is perhaps TRBD1 (5 bases). CDR3 length: 15 amino acids. V was trimmed by 0 bases and J by 4 bases, leaving 15 bases between them. Germline CDR1 SQVTM, CDR2 ANQGSEA. The CDR3 DNA reads TGCAGCGTTGAAGATGAGGGGCGACGGGGCTATGGCTACACCTTC. Its protein is CSVEDEGRRGYGYTF.

Turning to this clonotype: A single base separates this from a much larger clone, so it may be a read error. The chain has TRBV12-3 or TRBV12-4 and TRBJ2-7; D remains unclear. The CDR3 is 11 amino acids. V lost 1 base and J lost 6, with 4 bases in between. Written as DNA, the CDR3 is TGTGCCAGCAGTTTAGTACGCGAGCAGTACTTC. Translating gives CASSLVREQYF.

This clonotype was counted ten times or more. The genes are TRBV28 and TRBJ1-5; D unresolved. Germline V gene lookup returns CDR1 MDHEN and CDR2 SYDVKM. CDR3 length equals 12 residues. V was clipped by 5 bases and J by 5 bases, with 7 bases between them. In DNA, the CDR3 is TGTGCCAGCAGTCCCCGAGATCAGCCCCAGCATTTT. This encodes CASSPRDQPQHF.

The V call is TRBV12-3 or TRBV12-4, the J call TRBJ2-2; D gene uncertain. V was clipped by 3 bases and J by 6 bases, with 14 bases between them. The CDR3 runs to 15 residues. CDR3 in DNA: TGTGCCAGCAGTTTCCCACGCCCCCGCTCCGGGGAGCTGTTTTTT. Its translation is CASSFPRPRSGELFF.

There are many counts of this clonotype. The genes are TRBV6-1 and TRBJ1-1; TRBD1 is a possible D gene (6 bases). Trimming removed 6 bases from V and 1 base from J, with 12 bases in between. The CDR3 has 14 amino acids. CDR1 and CDR2 (germline): MNHNS, SASEGT. CDR3 in amino acids: CASRETGTNTEAFF. In DNA, the CDR3 is TGTGCCAGCAGGGAAACAGGGACGAACACTGAAGCTTTCTTT.

The V and J genes are TRBV28 and TRBJ2-7; a possible D gene is TRBD2 (5 bases). The ends were cut back, 5 bases at V and 5 bases at J, with 13 bases in the middle. Germline V gene sequence: CDR1 MDHEN, CDR2 SYDVKM. This CDR3 contains 13 residues. CDR3 bases: TGTGCCAGCAGTCTTATGGAGGTGGACGAGCAGTACTTC. Protein sequence: CASSLMEVDEQYF.

This clonotype turned up a few times. The chain joins TRBV6-2 or TRBV6-3 to TRBJ2-2; possibly TRBD2 for D (6 bases). Trimming shortened V by 0 bases and J by 1 base, and 18 bases separated the two germline ends. The germline V gene encodes CDR1 MNHEY and CDR2 SVGEGT. The length of the CDR3 is 19 residues. DNA of the CDR3: TGTGCCAGCAGTTACTCCTCTGGGGGGTTGGGAGAGAACACCGGGGAGCTGTTTTTT. The encoded protein is CASSYSSGGLGENTGELFF.

This chain links TRBV18 with TRBJ1-5; no definite D call. V lost 3 bases and J lost 3, with 6 bases in between. The germline V gene encodes CDR1 KGHSH and CDR2 LQKENI. The CDR3 is made up of 13 amino acids. This CDR3 reads CASSPLINQPQHF. For the CDR3, the DNA is TGTGCCAGCTCACCTCTCATCAATCAGCCCCAGCATTTT. The full variable domain, with the rest looked up from reference TRBV18 and TRBJ1-5, is NAGVMQNPRHLVRRRGQEARLRCSPMKGHSHVYWYRQLPEEGLKFMVYLQKENIIDESGMPKERFSAEFPKEGPSILRIQQVVRGDSAAYFCASSPLINQPQHFGDGTRLSIL.

This clonotype has just a few counts. The rearrangement joins TRBV27 to TRBJ1-2; D remains ambiguous. The ends were cut back, 8 bases at V and 4 bases at J, with 17 bases in the middle. The germline CDR1 and CDR2 sequences are MNHEY and SMNVEV (reference sequence). The CDR3 runs to 14 residues. The CDR3 loop is CASARSSIGYGYTF. Here the CDR3 DNA reads TGTGCCAGCGCCCGCTCGTCAATCGGCTATGGCTACACCTTC.

Many counts were recorded for this clonotype. The CDR3 DNA sequence: TGTGCCAGCAGTTATCGACTAGCGGGGCCTAGCTCCTACGAGCAGTACTTC. This gives the protein CASSYRLAGPSSYEQYF. This rearrangement joins TRBV6-2 or TRBV6-3 to TRBJ2-7; 11 nucleotides align to TRBD2. V lost 3 bases and J lost 0; bases outside the gene matches: 7. This CDR3 has 17 residues. CDR1 MNHEY and CDR2 SVGEGT come from the germline V gene.